This T cell receptor (beta chain) was sequenced in a study of beta chain features in type 1 diabetes. Study-level information: Cell yields, gender and age were similar in healthy donors and patients.

This clone was observed a handful of times. The entirety of the isolated RNA underwent reverse transcription, so expressed TCRB transcripts were sequenced. Clones were read by immunoSEQ multiplex PCR, and TCRdb kept only the in-frame ones, dropping some. The sample holds fewer than 200,000 clones, around 13% seen once. The ends were cut back, 1 base at V and 6 bases at J, with 7 bases in the middle. This CDR3 contains 11 residues. Germline lookup yields CDR1 GTSNPN and CDR2 SVGIG (reference sequence). Material: central memory CD4+ T cells from blood. The receptor's source is a woman between 18 and 29 years old in good health. The genes are TRBV30 and TRBJ2-7; no definite D call. CDR3 coding DNA: TGTGCCTGGAGTGCCCTCGGCGAGCAGTACTTC. It codes for CAWSALGEQYF.